This T cell receptor beta chain was obtained from a study of shared clonotypes between healthy human individuals. Study findings and constraints: The diversity represented, both genetic and in exposure history, was limited by few donors. The sampled material consisted only of blood, and tissue repertoires are likely to differ.

The CDR3 contains 18 residues. The germline V gene has CDR1 SGHTA and CDR2 FQGNSA. With V trimmed by 5 bases and J by 2 bases, 8 bases remained unmatched. This clone was seen a handful of times. As yet, its antigen is unknown. The assay was run at deep level. TCRdb's table, derived via immunoSEQ multiplex PCR, lists solely in-frame clones and lacks some. The sample records about half a million clones, roughly three quarters being singletons. Those who donated, Caucasian adults without exception, all lived in Nashville, Tennessee. Material: PBMCs. The genes are TRBV7-2 and TRBJ2-1, with 14 bases fitting TRBD2. This receptor was taken from a woman aged 40 to 50 in good health. Some clones in this sample may be carry-over from other donors' samples. CDR3 in amino acids: CASSMGLAGEATYNEQFF. As DNA, the CDR3 is TGTGCCAGCAGCATGGGACTAGCGGGAGAGGCCACCTACAATGAGCAGTTCTTC.